These 10 T cell receptor beta chains originate from one sample sequenced in a study of blood T cells in healthy people across ages. PCR was performed a second time for roughly 7 to 11 cycles using a sample-barcoded 5' primer and a J-beta primer mix. Each CDR3 protein is one row after TCRdb ran MiXCR on the 5' RACE reads. The sample contains 550,000 to 800,000 distinct CDR3 sequences, under 25% of which appear only once. The sample taken for sequencing was blood. Receptors originate from a man between 65 and 85 years old in good health.

The chain joins TRBV7-9 to TRBJ2-3, with a tentative D call TRBD1 (7 bases). Trimming stripped 5 bases from V and 0 bases from J, with 15 bases between. The CDR3 has 16 amino acids. In germline, CDR1 is SEHNR, CDR2 FQNEAQ (reference sequence). The CDR3, as DNA: TGTGCCAGCAGCCTTCTGACAGGGACTAGCACAGATACGCAGTATTTT. Translating it yields CASSLLTGTSTDTQYF.

Concerning this clonotype: A much larger clone differs from this one at a single base, so this may be a read error. This rearrangement joins TRBV5-1 to TRBJ2-1, with D perhaps given as TRBD1 or TRBD2 (5 bases each). The V gene's germline CDR1 is SGHRS and CDR2 YFSETQ. Between the trimmed V and J ends, which lost 2 bases and 9 bases, there was a span of 15 bases. The CDR3 loop spans 14 amino acids. CDR3 protein: CASSLAGAGSEQFF. Written as DNA, the CDR3 is TGCGCCAGCAGCTTAGCCGGGGCAGGCAGTGAGCAGTTCTTC. Complete variable domain (other parts from reference TRBV5-1 and TRBJ2-1): KAGVTQTPRYLIKTRGQQVTLSCSPISGHRSVSWYQQTPGQGLQFLFEYFSETQRNKGNFPGRFSGRQFSNSRSEMNVSTLELGDSALYLCASSLAGAGSEQFFGPGTRLTVL.

The sample holds a few counts of this clonotype. Compared with germline, one end of the junction differs, possibly owing to a read error. This rearrangement joins TRBV5-1 to TRBJ1-4; maybe TRBD1 (5 bases). Germline values: CDR1 SGHRS, CDR2 YFSETQ. The CDR3 length is 14 residues. CDR3 coding DNA: TGCGCCAGCAGCCGGGACGGATTTAATGGAAAACTGTTTTTT. It codes for CASSRDGFNGKLFF. Filled out from reference TRBV5-1 and TRBJ1-4, the complete variable domain reads KAGVTQTPRYLIKTRGQQVTLSCSPISGHRSVSWYQQTPGQGLQFLFEYFSETQRNKGNFPGRFSGRQFSNSRSEMNVSTLELGDSALYLCASSRDGFNGKLFFGSGTQLSVL.

About this clonotype itself: Its ends do not fully match the called genes, so a read error is possible. The J gene is TRBJ2-5, the V gene TRBV5-1, with 7 positions matching TRBD2. CDR1 and CDR2 (germline): SGHRS, YFSETQ. CDR3 length: 15 residues. The CDR3 region has the DNA TGCGCCGGCAGCTTAGGACTAGGGGACCAAGAGACCCAGTACTTC. Translation: CAGSLGLGDQETQYF.

V and J are TRBV5-1 and TRBJ1-4; no definite D call. V shed 0 bases and J shed 4 bases, with 10 bases lying between them. The CDR3 is made up of 15 amino acids. Germline loops: CDR1 SGHRS, CDR2 YFSETQ. CDR3 sequence reads: CASSLGRIDNEKLFF. For the CDR3, the DNA is TGCGCCAGCAGCTTGGGCCGGATTGATAATGAAAAACTGTTTTTT.

A few counts support this clonotype. This may be a read error: a much more frequent sequence differs by one nucleotide. The J gene is TRBJ2-7, the V gene TRBV10-3; D uncertain. The CDR3 runs 13 residues. Per the germline V gene, CDR1 is ENHRY and CDR2 is SYGVKD. The germline V and J ends were trimmed by 3 bases and 0 bases, with 6 bases remaining between them. The CDR3 DNA reads as TGTGCCATCAGTGACGAGAACTCCTACGAGCAGTACTTC. Translating it yields CAISDENSYEQYF.

There are many counts of this clonotype. This rearrangement joins TRBV7-9 to TRBJ2-1; a weak D match, TRBD1 (5 bases). CDR1 is SEHNR and CDR2 is FQNEAQ in the germline V gene (reference sequence). The germline V and J ends were trimmed by 4 bases and 2 bases, with 6 bases remaining between them. This CDR3 has 13 residues. The CDR3 reads CASSSGTYNEQFF. The CDR3 nucleotides read TGTGCCAGCAGCTCAGGGACCTACAATGAGCAGTTCTTC.

This clonotype was recorded a few times. The chain has TRBV3-1 and TRBJ1-6, with 7 positions matching TRBD1. The CDR3 is made up of 15 amino acids. Germline CDR1 reads LGHDT; CDR2 reads YNNKEL (reference sequence). Trimming cost V 4 bases and J 8 bases; bases outside gene matches: 8. The CDR3 loop is CASSPLGQSDSPLHF. In DNA, the CDR3 is TGTGCCAGCAGCCCATTGGGACAGTCGGATTCACCCCTCCACTTT.

This clonotype was observed many times. CDR3 DNA sequence: TGTGCCAGCAGCCGAGCTAACTATGGCTACACCTTC. Translating it yields CASSRANYGYTF. This chain links TRBV12-3 or TRBV12-4 with TRBJ1-2; no reliable D call. The CDR3 runs to 12 residues. Trimming took off 6 bases at V and 0 bases at J, with 5 bases between the two ends.

This clonotype was detected only a few times. The J gene is TRBJ2-2, the V gene TRBV16; D perhaps matches TRBD1 (5 bases). The CDR3 covers 13 residues. Germline values: CDR1 KGHSY, CDR2 FQNENV. V was cut by 5 bases and J by 5 bases, with 9 bases left in between. This CDR3 reads CASSNSGTGELFF. The DNA for the CDR3 is TGTGCCAGCAGCAACTCAGGGACCGGGGAGCTGTTTTTT.